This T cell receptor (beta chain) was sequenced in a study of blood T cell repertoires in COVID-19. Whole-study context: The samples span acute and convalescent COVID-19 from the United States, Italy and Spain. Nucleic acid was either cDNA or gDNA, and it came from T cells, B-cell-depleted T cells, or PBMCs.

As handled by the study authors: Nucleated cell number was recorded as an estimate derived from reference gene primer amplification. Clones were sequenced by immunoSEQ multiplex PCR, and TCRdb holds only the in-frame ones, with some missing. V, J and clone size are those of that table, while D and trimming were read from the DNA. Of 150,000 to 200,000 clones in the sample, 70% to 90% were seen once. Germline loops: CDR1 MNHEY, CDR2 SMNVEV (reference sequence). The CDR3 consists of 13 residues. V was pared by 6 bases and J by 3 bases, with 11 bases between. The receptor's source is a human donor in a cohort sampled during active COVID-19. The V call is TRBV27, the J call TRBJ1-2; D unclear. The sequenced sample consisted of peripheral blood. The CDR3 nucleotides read TGTGCCAGCAGCCCCCTACCCTACTATGGCTACACCTTC. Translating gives CASSPLPYYGYTF.